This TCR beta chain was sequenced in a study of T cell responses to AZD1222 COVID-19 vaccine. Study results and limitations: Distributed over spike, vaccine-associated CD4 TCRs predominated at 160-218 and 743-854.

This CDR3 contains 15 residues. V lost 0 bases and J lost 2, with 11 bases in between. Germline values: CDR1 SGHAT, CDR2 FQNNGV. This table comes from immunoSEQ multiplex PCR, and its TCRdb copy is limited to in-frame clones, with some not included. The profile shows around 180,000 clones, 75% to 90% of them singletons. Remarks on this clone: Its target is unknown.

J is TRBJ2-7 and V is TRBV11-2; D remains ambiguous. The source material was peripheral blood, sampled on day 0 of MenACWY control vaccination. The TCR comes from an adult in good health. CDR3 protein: CASSLDLIRAYEQYF. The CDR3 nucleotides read TGTGCCAGCAGCTTAGATCTTATTAGAGCCTACGAGCAGTACTTC.